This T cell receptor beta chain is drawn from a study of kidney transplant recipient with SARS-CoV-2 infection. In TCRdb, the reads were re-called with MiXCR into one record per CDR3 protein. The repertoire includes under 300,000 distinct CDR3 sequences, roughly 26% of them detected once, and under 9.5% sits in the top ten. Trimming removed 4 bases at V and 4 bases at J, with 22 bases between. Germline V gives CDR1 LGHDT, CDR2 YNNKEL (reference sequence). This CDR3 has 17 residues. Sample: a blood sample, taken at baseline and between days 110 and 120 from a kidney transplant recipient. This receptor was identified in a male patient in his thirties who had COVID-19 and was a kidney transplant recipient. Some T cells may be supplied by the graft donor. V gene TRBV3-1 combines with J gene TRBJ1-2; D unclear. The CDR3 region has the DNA TGTGCCAGCAGCCCTGACAACACCCTTCGAAAGACCTATGGCTACACCTTC. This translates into CASSPDNTLRKTYGYTF.